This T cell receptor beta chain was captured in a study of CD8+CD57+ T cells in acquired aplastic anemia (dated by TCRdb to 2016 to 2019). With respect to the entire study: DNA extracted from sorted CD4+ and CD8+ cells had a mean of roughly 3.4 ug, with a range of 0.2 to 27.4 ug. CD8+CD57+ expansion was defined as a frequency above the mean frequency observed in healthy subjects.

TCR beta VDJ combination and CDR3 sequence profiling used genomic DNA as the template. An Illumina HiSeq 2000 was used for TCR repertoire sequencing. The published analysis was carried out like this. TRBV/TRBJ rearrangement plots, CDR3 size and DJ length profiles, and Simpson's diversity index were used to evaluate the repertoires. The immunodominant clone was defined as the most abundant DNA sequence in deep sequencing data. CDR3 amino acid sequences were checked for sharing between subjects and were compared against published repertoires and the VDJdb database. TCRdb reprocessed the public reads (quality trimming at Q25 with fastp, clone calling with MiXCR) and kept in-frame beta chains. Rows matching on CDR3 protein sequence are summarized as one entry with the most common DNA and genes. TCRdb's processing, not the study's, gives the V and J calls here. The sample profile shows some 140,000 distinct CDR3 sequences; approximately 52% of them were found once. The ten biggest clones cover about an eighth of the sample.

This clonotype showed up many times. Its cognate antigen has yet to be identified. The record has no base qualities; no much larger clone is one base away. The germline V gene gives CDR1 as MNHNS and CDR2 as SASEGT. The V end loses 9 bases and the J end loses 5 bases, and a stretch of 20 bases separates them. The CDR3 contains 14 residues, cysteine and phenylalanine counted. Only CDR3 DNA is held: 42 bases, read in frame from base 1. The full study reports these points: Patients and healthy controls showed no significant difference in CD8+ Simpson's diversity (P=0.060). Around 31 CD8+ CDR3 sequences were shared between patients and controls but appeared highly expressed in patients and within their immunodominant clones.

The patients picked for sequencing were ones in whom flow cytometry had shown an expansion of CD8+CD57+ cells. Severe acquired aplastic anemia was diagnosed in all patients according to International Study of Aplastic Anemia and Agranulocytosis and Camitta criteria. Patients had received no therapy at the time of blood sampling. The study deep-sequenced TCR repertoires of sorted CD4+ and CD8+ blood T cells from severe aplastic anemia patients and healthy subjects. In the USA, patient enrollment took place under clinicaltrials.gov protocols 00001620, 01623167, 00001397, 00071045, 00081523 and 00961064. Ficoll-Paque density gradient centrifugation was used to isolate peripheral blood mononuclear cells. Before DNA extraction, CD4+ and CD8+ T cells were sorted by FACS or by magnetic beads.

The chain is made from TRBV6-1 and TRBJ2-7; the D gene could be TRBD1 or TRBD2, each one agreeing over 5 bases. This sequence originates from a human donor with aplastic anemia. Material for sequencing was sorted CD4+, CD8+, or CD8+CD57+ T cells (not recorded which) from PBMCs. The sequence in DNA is TGTGCCAGTGCTACCGGGTTTGAGGGGAACGAGCAGTACTTC. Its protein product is CASATGFEGNEQYF.